This TCR beta chain is drawn from a study of blood T cell repertoires in COVID-19. Across the whole study: Acute-phase and convalescent COVID-19 samples originated in the United States, Italy and Spain. Sources were T cells, B-cell-depleted T cells, or PBMCs; the material itself was cDNA or gDNA.

The ends were cut back, 3 bases at V and 6 bases at J, with 15 bases in the middle. The CDR3 loop spans 15 amino acids. Per the germline V gene, CDR1 is MNHEY and CDR2 is SMNVEV (reference sequence). Per the authors' pipeline: Amplifying reference gene primers gave estimates of nucleated cell counts. Profiling relied on immunoSEQ multiplex PCR, and the TCRdb table lists in-frame clones only, not all of them. The DNA gave D and trimming, while V, J and clone size come from that table. Seen here are some 71,000 clones, approximately 90% observed once, and the top ten hold under 6.5%. The source of this sequence is a woman under 30 with acute or convalescent COVID-19. Sequences were obtained from peripheral blood. J is TRBJ1-5 and V is TRBV27, with D possibly matching TRBD1 (6 bases). DNA for the CDR3: TGTGCCAGCAGTTTTAGCAGGGGCCCGGGTCAGCCCCAGCATTTT. Encoded protein: CASSFSRGPGQPQHF.